One sample yielded the 5 T cell receptor beta chains listed below, sequenced in a study of blood T cell dynamics during melanoma immunotherapy. Time point of the sample: pre-treatment baseline. Method: immunoSEQ multiplex PCR; TCRdb's copy keeps in-frame clones and lacks some. Found here are roughly 16,000 clones, approximately 80% of them singletons; the top ten hold approximately 7.3%. The sample consisted of blood, taken from a patient treated with checkpoint blockade. Receptors were obtained from a human donor with melanoma.

The J gene is TRBJ2-5, the V gene TRBV9; D is unclear. The CDR3 sequence is 13 residues long. V lost 1 base, J lost 5 bases, and 9 bases lay in between. The germline CDR1 and CDR2 sequences are SGDLS and YYNGEE. The CDR3 spells CASSVYPMETQYF. As DNA, the CDR3 is TGTGCCAGCAGCGTATATCCCATGGAGACCCAGTACTTC.

This clone was counted once. This sequence joins TRBV20-1 and TRBJ2-1; TRBD1 might be the D (6 bases). In germline, CDR1 is DFQATT, CDR2 SNEGSKA (reference sequence). CDR3 size: 11 residues. V lost 5 bases to trimming and J lost 7 bases, with 9 bases between them. Here the CDR3 reads CSASQGNEQFF. CDR3 DNA sequence: TGCAGTGCTTCTCAGGGGAATGAGCAGTTCTTC.

V is TRBV19 and J is TRBJ1-2, with D perhaps matching TRBD1 (5 bases). With 4 bases removed from V and 3 bases from J, the gap between germline ends came to 15 bases. The germline V gene encodes CDR1 LNHDA and CDR2 SQIVND (reference sequence). The CDR3 spans 15 residues. For the CDR3, the DNA is TGTGCCAGTAGTAGCCACGGGGCCGCGGACTATGGCTACACCTTC. It yields the protein CASSSHGAADYGYTF. The whole variable domain, filled in from reference TRBV19 and TRBJ1-2, reads DGGITQSPKYLFRKEGQNVTLSCEQNLNHDAMYWYRQDPGQGLRLIYYSQIVNDFQKGDIAEGYSVSREKKESFPLTVTSAQKNPTAFYLCASSSHGAADYGYTFGSGTRLTVV.

The J gene is TRBJ2-7, the V gene TRBV7-6; TRBD1 might be the D (5 bases). V lost 5 bases, J lost 3 bases, and 11 bases lay in between. The germline V gene has CDR1 SGHVS and CDR2 FNYEAQ. The length of the CDR3 is 13 residues. CDR3 residues: CASSRSRDYEQYF. The CDR3 bases are TGTGCCAGCAGCAGAAGCAGGGACTACGAGCAGTACTTC.

This chain links TRBV29-1 with TRBJ1-3; the D gene is possibly TRBD1 (5 bases). This CDR3 spans 13 amino acids. Germline CDR1 is SQVTM and CDR2 is ANQGSEA. V dropped 4 bases and J dropped 4 bases, with 11 bases sitting between them. The CDR3 nucleotides are TGCAGCGTTGGGGATCGGGGGGGAAACACCATATATTTT. Its protein product is CSVGDRGGNTIYF.